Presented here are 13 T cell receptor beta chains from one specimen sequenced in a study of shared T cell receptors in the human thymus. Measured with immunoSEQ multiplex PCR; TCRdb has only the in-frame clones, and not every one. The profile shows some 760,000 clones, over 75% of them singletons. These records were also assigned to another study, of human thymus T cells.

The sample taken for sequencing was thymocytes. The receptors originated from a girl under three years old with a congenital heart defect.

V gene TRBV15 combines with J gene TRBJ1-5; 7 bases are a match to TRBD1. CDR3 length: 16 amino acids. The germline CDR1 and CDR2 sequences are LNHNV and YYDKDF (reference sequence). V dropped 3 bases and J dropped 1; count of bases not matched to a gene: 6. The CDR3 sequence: CATSSFVGGSNQPQHF. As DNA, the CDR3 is TGTGCCACCAGCAGCTTCGTAGGGGGCAGCAATCAGCCCCAGCATTTT. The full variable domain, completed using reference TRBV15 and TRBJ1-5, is DAMVIQNPRYQVTQFGKPVTLSCSQTLNHNVMYWYQQKSSQAPKLLFHYYDKDFNNEADTPDNFQSRRPNTSFCFLDIRSPGLGDTAMYLCATSSFVGGSNQPQHFGDGTRLSIL.

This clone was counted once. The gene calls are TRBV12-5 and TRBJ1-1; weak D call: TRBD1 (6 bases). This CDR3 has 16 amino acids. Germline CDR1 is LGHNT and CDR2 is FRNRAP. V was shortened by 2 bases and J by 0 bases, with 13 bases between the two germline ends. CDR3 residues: CASGLPGQPMNTEAFF. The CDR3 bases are TGTGCTAGTGGTTTGCCCGGACAGCCCATGAACACTGAAGCTTTCTTT.

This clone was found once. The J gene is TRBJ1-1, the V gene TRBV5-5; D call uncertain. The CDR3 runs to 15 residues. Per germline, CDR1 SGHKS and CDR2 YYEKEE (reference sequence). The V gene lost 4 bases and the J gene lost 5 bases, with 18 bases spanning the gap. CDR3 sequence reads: CASSPLDSGGTEAFF. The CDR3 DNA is TGTGCCAGCAGCCCGTTAGACTCCGGAGGTACTGAAGCTTTCTTT.

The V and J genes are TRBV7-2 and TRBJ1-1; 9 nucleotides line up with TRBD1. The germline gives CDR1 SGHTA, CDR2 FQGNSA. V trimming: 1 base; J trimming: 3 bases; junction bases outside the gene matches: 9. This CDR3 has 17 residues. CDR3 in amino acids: CASSLDRTGVWDTEAFF. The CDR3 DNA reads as TGTGCCAGCAGCTTAGATCGGACAGGGGTGTGGGACACTGAAGCTTTCTTT. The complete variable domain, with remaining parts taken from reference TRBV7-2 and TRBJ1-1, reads GAGVSQSPSNKVTEKGKDVELRCDPISGHTALYWYRQSLGQGLEFLIYFQGNSAPDKSGLPSDRFSAERTGGSVSTLTIQRTQQEDSAVYLCASSLDRTGVWDTEAFFGQGTRLTVV.

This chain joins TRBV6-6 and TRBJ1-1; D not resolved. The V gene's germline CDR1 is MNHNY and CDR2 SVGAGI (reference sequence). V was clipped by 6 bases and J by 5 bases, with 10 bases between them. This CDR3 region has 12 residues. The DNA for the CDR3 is TGTGCCAGCAGCTTGGGCAGGACTGAAGCTTTCTTT. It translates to CASSLGRTEAFF.

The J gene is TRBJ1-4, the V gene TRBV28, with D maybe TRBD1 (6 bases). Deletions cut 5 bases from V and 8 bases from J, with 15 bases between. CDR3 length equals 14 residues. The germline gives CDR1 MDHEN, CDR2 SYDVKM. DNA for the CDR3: TGTGCCAGCAGTAAACAGGGAAGATGCGAAAAACTGTTTTTT. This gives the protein CASSKQGRCEKLFF.

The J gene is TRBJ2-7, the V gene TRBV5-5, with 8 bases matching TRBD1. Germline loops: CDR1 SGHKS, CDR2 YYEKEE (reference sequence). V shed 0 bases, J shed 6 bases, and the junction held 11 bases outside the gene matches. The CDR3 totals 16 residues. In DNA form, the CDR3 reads TGTGCCAGCAGCTTGGTGTTTGTGACAGGGGTCTGCGAGCAGTACTTC. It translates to CASSLVFVTGVCEQYF.

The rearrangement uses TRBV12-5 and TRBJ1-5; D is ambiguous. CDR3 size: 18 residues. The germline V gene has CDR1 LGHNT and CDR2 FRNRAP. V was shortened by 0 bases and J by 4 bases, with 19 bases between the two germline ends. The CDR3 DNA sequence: TGTGCTAGTGGTTTGGTACCACTGTCCTCCGGAGATAATCAGCCCCAGCATTTT. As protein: CASGLVPLSSGDNQPQHF.

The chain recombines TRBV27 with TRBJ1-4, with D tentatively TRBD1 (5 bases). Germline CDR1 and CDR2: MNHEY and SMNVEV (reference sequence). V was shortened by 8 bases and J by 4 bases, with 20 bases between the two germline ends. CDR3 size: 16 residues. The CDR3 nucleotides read TGTGCCAGCCGCGGGACGGGCAGGAGGGGTAATGAAAAACTGTTTTTT. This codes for CASRGTGRRGNEKLFF.

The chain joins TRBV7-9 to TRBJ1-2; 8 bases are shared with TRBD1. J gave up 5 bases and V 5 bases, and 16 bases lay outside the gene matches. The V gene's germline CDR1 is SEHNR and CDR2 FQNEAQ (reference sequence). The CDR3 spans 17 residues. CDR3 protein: CASSRKDRAHTRYGYTF. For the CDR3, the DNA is TGTGCCAGCAGCCGAAAGGACAGGGCTCACACAAGATATGGCTACACCTTC.

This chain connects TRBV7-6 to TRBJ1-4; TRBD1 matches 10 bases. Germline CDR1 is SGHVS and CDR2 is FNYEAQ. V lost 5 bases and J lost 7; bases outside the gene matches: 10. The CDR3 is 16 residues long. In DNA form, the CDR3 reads TGTGCCAGCAGCCCCCAACCGGGACAGGGGTCTGAAAAACTGTTTTTT. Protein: CASSPQPGQGSEKLFF. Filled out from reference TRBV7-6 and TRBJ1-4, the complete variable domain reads GAGVSQSPRYKVTKRGQDVALRCDPISGHVSLYWYRQALGQGPEFLTYFNYEAQQDKSGLPNDRFSAERPEGSISTLTIQRTEQRDSAMYRCASSPQPGQGSEKLFFGSGTQLSVL.

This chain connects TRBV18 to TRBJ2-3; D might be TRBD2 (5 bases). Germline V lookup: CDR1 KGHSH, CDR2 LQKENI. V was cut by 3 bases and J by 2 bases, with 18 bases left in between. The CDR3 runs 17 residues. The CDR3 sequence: CASSPLEWAGDTDTQYF. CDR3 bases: TGTGCCAGCTCACCGCTGGAATGGGCCGGGGACACAGATACGCAGTATTTT.

CDR3 nucleotides: TGTGCCAGCAGCTTAGATCTGCAGGACAATCAGCCCCAGCATTTT. It is translated as CASSLDLQDNQPQHF. V and J are TRBV11-2 and TRBJ1-5; the D is unclear. Trimming shortened V by 0 bases and J by 3 bases, and 9 bases separated the two germline ends. The germline V gene encodes CDR1 SGHAT and CDR2 FQNNGV. The CDR3 is made up of 15 amino acids.